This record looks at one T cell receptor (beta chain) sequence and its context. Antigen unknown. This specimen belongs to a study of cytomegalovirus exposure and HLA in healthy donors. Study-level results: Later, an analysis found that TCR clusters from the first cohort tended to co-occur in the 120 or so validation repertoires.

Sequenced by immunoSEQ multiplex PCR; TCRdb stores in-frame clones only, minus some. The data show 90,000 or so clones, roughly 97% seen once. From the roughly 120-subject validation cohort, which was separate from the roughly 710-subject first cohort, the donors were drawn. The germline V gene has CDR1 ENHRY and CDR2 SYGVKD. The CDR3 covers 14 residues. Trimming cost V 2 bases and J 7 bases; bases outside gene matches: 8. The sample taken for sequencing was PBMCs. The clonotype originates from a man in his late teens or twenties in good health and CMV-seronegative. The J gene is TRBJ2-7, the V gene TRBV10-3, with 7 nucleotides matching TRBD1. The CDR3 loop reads CAISEPYRGGEQYF. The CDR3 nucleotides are TGTGCCATCAGTGAGCCGTACAGGGGTGGGGAGCAGTACTTC.